This T cell receptor (beta chain) is from a study of blood T cell repertoires in COVID-19. As for the study in general: Spain, Italy and the United States supplied samples that represented acute and convalescent COVID-19. PBMCs, B-cell-depleted T cells, or T cells provided the cDNA or gDNA that made up the material.

As processed by the authors: Reference gene primer amplification gave estimated nucleated cell counts. Generated by immunoSEQ multiplex PCR, the TCRdb table keeps only in-frame clones and is missing some. That table supplies the V and J calls and clone size; D and trimming were determined from the DNA. The sample records over 150,000 clones, about 90% being singletons. Losses at the gene ends were 2 bases for V and 1 base for J; bases not matched to a gene: 1. CDR1 SGHTA and CDR2 FQGTGA come from the germline V gene. This CDR3 contains 15 residues. The chain couples TRBV7-3 to TRBJ2-2; 7 nucleotides line up with TRBD2. This sequence originates from a middle-aged man with acute or convalescent COVID-19. The material sequenced was peripheral blood. CDR3 bases: TGTGCCAGCAGCTTACTAGCGGAGAACACCGGGGAGCTGTTTTTT. Encoded protein: CASSLLAENTGELFF.